The source of this T cell receptor (beta chain) is a study of shared clonotypes between healthy human individuals. Trimming cost V 0 bases and J 4 bases, with 10 bases left between them. CDR1 and CDR2 (germline): SNHLY, FYNNEI. This CDR3 contains 15 residues. The method was immunoSEQ multiplex PCR; TCRdb's version includes in-frame clones alone and lacks a portion of them. The sample includes some 1,900,000 clones, about 95% of them seen just once. Naive-designated CD8 cells lacked CD45RO, were positively enriched for CCR7, and omitted terminally differentiated effector memory CD45RA+ cells. The chain couples TRBV2 to TRBJ1-5, with D possibly being TRBD1 (5 bases). The source of this sequence is a man aged 18 to 30 in good health. Material: naive CD8+ T cells sorted from blood. The CDR3: CASSEAVAGNQPQHF. CDR3 sequence (DNA): TGTGCCAGCAGTGAAGCGGTGGCAGGGAATCAGCCCCAGCATTTT.